The count of the clone carrying this TCR beta chain is one. Its antigen is not identified. Both 60 Vbeta primers and 13 Jbeta primers went into the PCR. Assay used: immunoSEQ multiplex PCR; TCRdb lists only in-frame clones, some missing. The sample holds over 150,000 clones, roughly 80% seen once. This specimen belongs to a study of cytomegalovirus exposure and HLA in healthy donors. Findings and limits, study-wide: Sequencing depth across donors, presence/absence analyses assumed, was roughly uniform. A likely sequencing artifact accounted for one observed cluster of highly shared sequence variants.

CDR1 and CDR2 (germline): SQVTM, ANQGSEA. The CDR3 runs to 13 residues. Deletions cut 1 base from V and 5 bases from J, with 12 bases between. Each of the donors was a healthy bone marrow donor. Unrecorded immune exposure was likely among donors, who were nominally healthy when sampled. The chain couples TRBV29-1 to TRBJ2-7; D is ambiguous. This TCR was recovered from a woman between 18 and 29 years old in good health and CMV-seronegative. Sequencing was carried out using PBMCs. CDR3 sequence (DNA): TGCAGCGTTGAAGTATCAGGTTCGGACGAGCAGTACTTC. Translating it yields CSVEVSGSDEQYF.